This T cell receptor beta chain derives from a study of T cells in Graves' hyperthyroidism and ophthalmopathy. RNA transcripts served as the template for amplifying TCR beta CDR3 regions. In the first-round RT-PCR of the TCR CDR3, the HTBI primer set was used. TCRdb ran MiXCR on the multiplex PCR reads and lists one entry per CDR3 protein. The data contain about 480,000 distinct CDR3 sequences, approximately 15% of them singletons. Germline V gene lookup returns CDR1 SNHLY and CDR2 FYNNEI. This CDR3 contains 13 residues. This clonotype came up once. Newly diagnosed hyperthyroidism patients aged 18 to 65 years had disease lasting under 2 months.

The sequenced material came from blood. The rearrangement links TRBV2 to TRBJ1-2, with 8 bases identical to TRBD1. This TCR was sampled from a young woman with Graves' hyperthyroidism. DNA for the CDR3: TGTGCGAGGAGCCCGGACAGGGTAGTAGGCTACACCTTC. This translates into CARSPDRVVGYTF.